The 4 T cell receptor beta chains presented below share a single source sample, sequenced in a study of blood T cell repertoires in COVID-19. This table comes from immunoSEQ multiplex PCR, and its TCRdb copy is limited to in-frame clones, with some not included. The table shows 290,000 or so clones, with around 86% occurring only once. Source material: PBMCs or T cells enriched from blood (not recorded which). The source is a woman between 18 and 30 years old who had recovered from COVID-19.

The J gene is TRBJ2-1, the V gene TRBV19; the match to TRBD1 covers 7 bases. Per germline, CDR1 LNHDA and CDR2 SQIVND (reference sequence). With V trimmed by 5 bases and J by 3 bases, 7 bases remained unmatched. CDR3 size: 15 residues. CDR3 region: CASSGSTGHYNEQFF. In nucleotides, the CDR3 is TGTGCCAGTAGTGGTTCGACAGGGCACTACAATGAGCAGTTCTTC. The full variable domain, completed using reference TRBV19 and TRBJ2-1, is DGGITQSPKYLFRKEGQNVTLSCEQNLNHDAMYWYRQDPGQGLRLIYYSQIVNDFQKGDIAEGYSVSREKKESFPLTVTSAQKNPTAFYLCASSGSTGHYNEQFFGPGTRLTVL.

The rearrangement joins TRBV7-8 to TRBJ2-1; 7 bases fit TRBD2. Trimming cost V 6 bases and J 2 bases; bases outside gene matches: 7. The CDR3 loop spans 15 amino acids. The germline CDR1 and CDR2 sequences are SGHVS and FQNEAQ. The CDR3 DNA reads TGTGCCAGCAGTTTCAGCGGGATTACCTACAATGAGCAGTTCTTC. Its protein product is CASSFSGITYNEQFF.

This chain links TRBV12-3 or TRBV12-4 with TRBJ1-5; D is undetermined. This CDR3 is built from 13 residues. V was pared by 8 bases and J by 3 bases, with 11 bases between. CDR3 coding DNA: TGTGCCAGCCGTCCCAGTCACAATCAGCCCCAGCATTTT. The encoded protein is CASRPSHNQPQHF.

The chain carries TRBV4-3 and TRBJ2-7, with TRBD1 matching over 9 bases. J was trimmed by 2 bases and V by 2 bases; bases with no gene match: 4. Per the germline V gene, CDR1 is LGHNA and CDR2 is YSLEER. CDR3 length: 15 amino acids. CDR3 nucleotides: TGCGCCAGCAGCCAAACCGGGACAGGGCCCTACGAGCAGTACTTC. This sequence encodes CASSQTGTGPYEQYF.